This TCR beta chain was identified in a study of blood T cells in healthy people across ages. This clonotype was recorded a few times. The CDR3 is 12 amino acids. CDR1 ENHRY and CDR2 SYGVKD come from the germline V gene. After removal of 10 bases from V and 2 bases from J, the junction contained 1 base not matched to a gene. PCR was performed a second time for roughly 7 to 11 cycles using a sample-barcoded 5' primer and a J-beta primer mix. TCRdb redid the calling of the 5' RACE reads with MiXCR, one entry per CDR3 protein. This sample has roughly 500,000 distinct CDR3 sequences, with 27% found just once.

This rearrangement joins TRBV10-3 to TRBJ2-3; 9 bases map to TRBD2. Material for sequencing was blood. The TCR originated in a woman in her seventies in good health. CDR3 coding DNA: TGTGCCAGCGGGGGGGACACAGATACGCAGTATTTT. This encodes CASGGDTDTQYF.